The sequence of this T cell receptor beta chain was determined in a study of control samples from healthy donors and cancer patients. The data were produced by immunoSEQ multiplex PCR, yet TCRdb's version contains in-frame clones alone and is incomplete. The sample lists 150,000 to 180,000 clones; just under 95% were seen once. In germline, CDR1 is MGHRA, CDR2 YSYEKL. This CDR3 spans 14 amino acids. V dropped 4 bases and J dropped 4 bases, with 12 bases sitting between them. The specimen sequenced was blood. The J gene is TRBJ2-3, the V gene TRBV4-1; a weak D match, TRBD2 (6 bases). This clonotype was obtained from a man aged 40-49 years in good health. CDR3 in amino acids: CASSLSPGADTQYF. CDR3 DNA: TGCGCCAGCAGCCTTTCCCCGGGGGCAGATACGCAGTATTTT.